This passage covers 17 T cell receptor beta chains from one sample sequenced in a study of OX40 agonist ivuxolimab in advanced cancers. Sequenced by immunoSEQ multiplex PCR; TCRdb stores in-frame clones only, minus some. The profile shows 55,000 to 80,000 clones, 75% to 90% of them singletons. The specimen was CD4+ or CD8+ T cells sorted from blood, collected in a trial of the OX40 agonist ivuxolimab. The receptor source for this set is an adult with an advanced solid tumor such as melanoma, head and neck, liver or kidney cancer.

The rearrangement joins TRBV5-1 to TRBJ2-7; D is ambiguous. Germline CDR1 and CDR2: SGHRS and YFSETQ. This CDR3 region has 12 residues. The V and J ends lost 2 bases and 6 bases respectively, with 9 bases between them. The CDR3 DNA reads TGCGCCAGCAGCTTAGATTCCGTCGAGCAGTACTTC. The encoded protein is CASSLDSVEQYF.

The CDR3 region is CASSLFWNTEAFF. In nucleotides, the CDR3 is TGTGCCAGCAGCTTATTCTGGAACACTGAAGCTTTCTTT. This rearrangement joins TRBV11-1 to TRBJ1-1; D not resolved. The CDR3 runs to 13 residues. V lost 2 bases to trimming and J lost 1 base, with 5 bases between them. Germline loops: CDR1 SGHAT, CDR2 FQDESV (reference sequence).

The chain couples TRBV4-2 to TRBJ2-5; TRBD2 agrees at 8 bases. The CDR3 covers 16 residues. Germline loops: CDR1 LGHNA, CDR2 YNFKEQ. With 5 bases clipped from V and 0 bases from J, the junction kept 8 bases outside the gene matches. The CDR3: CASSLAGTSYQETQYF. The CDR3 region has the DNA TGTGCCAGCAGCTTAGCGGGGACTTCTTACCAAGAGACCCAGTACTTC.

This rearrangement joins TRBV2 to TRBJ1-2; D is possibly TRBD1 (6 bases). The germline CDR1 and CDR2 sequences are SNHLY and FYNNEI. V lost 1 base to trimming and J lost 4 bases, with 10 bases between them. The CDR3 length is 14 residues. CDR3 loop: CASSEGGLGYGYTF. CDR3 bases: TGTGCCAGCAGTGAAGGGGGGCTGGGCTATGGCTACACCTTC. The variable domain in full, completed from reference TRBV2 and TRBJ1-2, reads EPEVTQTPSHQVTQMGQEVILRCVPISNHLYFYWYRQILGQKVEFLVSFYNNEISEKSEIFDDQFSVERPDGSNFTLKIRSTKLEDSAMYFCASSEGGLGYGYTFGSGTRLTVV.

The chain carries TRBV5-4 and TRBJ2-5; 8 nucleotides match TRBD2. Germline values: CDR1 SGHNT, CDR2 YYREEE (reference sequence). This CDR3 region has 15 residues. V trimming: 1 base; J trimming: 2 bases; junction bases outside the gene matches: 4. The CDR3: CASSLTSGFQETQYF. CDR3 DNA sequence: TGTGCCAGCAGCTTGACTAGCGGATTTCAAGAGACCCAGTACTTC.

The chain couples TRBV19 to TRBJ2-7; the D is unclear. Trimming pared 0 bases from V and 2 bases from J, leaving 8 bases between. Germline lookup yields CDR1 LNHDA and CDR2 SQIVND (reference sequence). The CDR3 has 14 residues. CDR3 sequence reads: CASSIDSITYEQYF. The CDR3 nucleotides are TGTGCCAGTAGTATAGACAGCATCACCTACGAGCAGTACTTC.

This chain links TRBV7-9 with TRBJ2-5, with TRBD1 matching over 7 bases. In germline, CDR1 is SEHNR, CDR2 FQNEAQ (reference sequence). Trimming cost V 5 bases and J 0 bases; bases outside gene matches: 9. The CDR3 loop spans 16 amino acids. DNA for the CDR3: TGTGCCAGCAGCAATACAGGGGACGTGGACCAAGAGACCCAGTACTTC. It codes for CASSNTGDVDQETQYF.

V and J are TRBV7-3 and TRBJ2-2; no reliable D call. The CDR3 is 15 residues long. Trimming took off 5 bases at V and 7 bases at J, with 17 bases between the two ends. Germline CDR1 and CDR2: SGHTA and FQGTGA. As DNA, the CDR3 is TGTGCCAGCAGCGATCCCCTTTTAATGGGCGGGGAGCTGTTTTTT. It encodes CASSDPLLMGGELFF.

The CDR3 protein is CASRRPGQGASGTEAFF. The CDR3, as DNA: TGTGCCAGCAGACGTCCCGGACAGGGGGCGTCGGGTACTGAAGCTTTCTTT. The chain has TRBV27 and TRBJ1-1, with 11 bases fitting TRBD1. V gave up 6 bases and J gave up 5 bases; unmatched junction bases: 14. Germline V gene sequence: CDR1 MNHEY, CDR2 SMNVEV (reference sequence). This CDR3 spans 17 amino acids.

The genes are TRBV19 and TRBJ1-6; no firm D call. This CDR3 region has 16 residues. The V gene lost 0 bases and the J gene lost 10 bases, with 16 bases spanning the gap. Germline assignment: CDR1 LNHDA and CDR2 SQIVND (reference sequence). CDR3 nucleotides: TGTGCCAGTAGTATAGATGGTCCAGGATTGTACTCACCCCTCCACTTT. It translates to CASSIDGPGLYSPLHF.

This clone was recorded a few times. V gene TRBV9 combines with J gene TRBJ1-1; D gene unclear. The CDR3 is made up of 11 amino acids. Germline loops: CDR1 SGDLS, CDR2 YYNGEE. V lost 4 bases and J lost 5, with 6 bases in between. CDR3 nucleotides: TGTGCCAGCAGCCCCGGTACTGAAGCTTTCTTT. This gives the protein CASSPGTEAFF.

This CDR3 reads CASSDRPYGGYTF. The DNA for the CDR3 is TGTGCCAGCAGTGACCGACCCTATGGCGGCTACACCTTC. The chain uses TRBV6-4 and TRBJ1-2; D is undetermined. Germline CDR1 MRHNA, CDR2 SNTAGT. V lost 2 bases to trimming and J lost 8 bases, with 12 bases between them. CDR3 length equals 13 residues.

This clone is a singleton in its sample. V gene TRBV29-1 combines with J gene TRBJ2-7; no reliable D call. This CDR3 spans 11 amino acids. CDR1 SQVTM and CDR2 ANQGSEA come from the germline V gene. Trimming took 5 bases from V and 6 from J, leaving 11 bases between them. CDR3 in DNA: TGCAGCGTTCTCCTGCCCCCCGAGCAGTACTTC. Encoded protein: CSVLLPPEQYF.

The CDR3 sequence: CASSPTNSPDTQYF. The CDR3 DNA sequence: TGTGCCAGCAGCCCCACAAACTCTCCAGATACGCAGTATTTT. The chain employs TRBV28 and TRBJ2-3; unclear D gene. CDR3 length equals 14 residues. Trimming pared 6 bases from V and 4 bases from J, leaving 14 bases between. The germline V gene has CDR1 MDHEN and CDR2 SYDVKM.

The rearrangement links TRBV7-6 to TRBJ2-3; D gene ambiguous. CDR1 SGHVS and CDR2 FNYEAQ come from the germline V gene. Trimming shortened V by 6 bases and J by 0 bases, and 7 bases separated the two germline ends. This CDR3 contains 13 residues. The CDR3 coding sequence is TGTGCCAGCAGTAGAGACAGCACAGATACGCAGTATTTT. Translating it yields CASSRDSTDTQYF.

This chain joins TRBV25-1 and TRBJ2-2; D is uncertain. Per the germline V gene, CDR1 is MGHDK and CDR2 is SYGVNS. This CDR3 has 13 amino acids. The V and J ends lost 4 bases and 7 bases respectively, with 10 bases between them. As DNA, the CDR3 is TGTGCCAGCAGTGTCCAAGAGGACGGGGAGCTGTTTTTT. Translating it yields CASSVQEDGELFF.

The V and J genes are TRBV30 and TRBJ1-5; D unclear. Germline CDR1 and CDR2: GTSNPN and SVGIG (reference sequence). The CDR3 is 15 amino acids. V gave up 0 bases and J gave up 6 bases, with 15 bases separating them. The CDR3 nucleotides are TGTGCCTGGAGTGTAGATTCTTCAGGCAGTCAGCCCCAGCATTTT. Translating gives CAWSVDSSGSQPQHF.